The T cell receptor (beta chain) under discussion was sequenced for a study of blood T cell repertoires in COVID-19. Across the whole study: The origin of the acute and convalescent COVID-19 samples was the United States, Italy and Spain. The cDNA or gDNA used as material had been derived from T cells, B-cell-depleted T cells, or PBMCs.

In the authors' methods: Amplified reference gene primers provided the basis for estimating nucleated cell counts. The protocol was immunoSEQ multiplex PCR, while the TCRdb copy is restricted to in-frame clones and leaves out a portion. That table gives V, J and clone size, and the DNA gave D and trimming. The sample lists 130,000 to 150,000 clones; approximately 80% were seen once. The trim removed 2 bases at V and 7 bases at J, leaving 8 bases unmatched. Per germline, CDR1 MNHEY and CDR2 SMNVEV (reference sequence). The CDR3 runs 17 residues. The receptor's source is an older woman with acute or convalescent COVID-19. Sequenced material: peripheral blood. The chain links TRBV27 to TRBJ2-1; 13 nucleotides line up with TRBD2. The CDR3 DNA reads TGTGCCAGCAGTTTACCCGTACTAGCGGGAGGGCCTAATGAGCAGTTCTTC. Its translation: CASSLPVLAGGPNEQFF.